The T cell receptor (beta chain) under discussion was sequenced for a study of blood T cell repertoires in COVID-19. Assay: immunoSEQ multiplex PCR; the TCRdb copy retains only in-frame clones and omits some. This table holds some 270,000 clones, around nine tenths found once. The germline V gene encodes CDR1 GTSNPN and CDR2 SVGIG (reference sequence). CDR3 size: 16 residues. Unmatched junction bases numbered 11, after V lost 0 bases and J lost 6 bases. The gene calls are TRBV30 and TRBJ2-3; 8 bases line up with TRBD2. The origin of this receptor is a young man with acute or convalescent COVID-19. Material: peripheral blood. CDR3 coding DNA: TGTGCCTGGAGTGTAGGTGGGGCGTCTAGCGGGGATACGCAGTATTTT. This encodes CAWSVGGASSGDTQYF.